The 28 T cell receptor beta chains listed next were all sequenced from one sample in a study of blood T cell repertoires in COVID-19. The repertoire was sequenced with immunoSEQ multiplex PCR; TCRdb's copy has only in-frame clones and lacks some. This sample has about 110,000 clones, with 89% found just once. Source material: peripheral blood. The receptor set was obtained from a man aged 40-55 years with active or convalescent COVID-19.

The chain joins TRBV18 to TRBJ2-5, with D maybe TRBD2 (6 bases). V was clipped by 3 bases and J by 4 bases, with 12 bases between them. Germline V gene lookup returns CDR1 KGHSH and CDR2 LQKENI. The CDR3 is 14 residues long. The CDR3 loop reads CASSPHSGGETQYF. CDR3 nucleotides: TGTGCCAGCTCACCTCACTCCGGGGGAGAGACCCAGTACTTC. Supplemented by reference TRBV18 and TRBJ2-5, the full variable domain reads NAGVMQNPRHLVRRRGQEARLRCSPMKGHSHVYWYRQLPEEGLKFMVYLQKENIIDESGMPKERFSAEFPKEGPSILRIQQVVRGDSAAYFCASSPHSGGETQYFGPGTRLLVL.

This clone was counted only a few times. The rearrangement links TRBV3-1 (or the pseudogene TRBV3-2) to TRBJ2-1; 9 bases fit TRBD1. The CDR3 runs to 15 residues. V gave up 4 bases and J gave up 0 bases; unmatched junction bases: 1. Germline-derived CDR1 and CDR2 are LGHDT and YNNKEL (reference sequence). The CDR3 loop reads CASSPTGGSYNEQFF. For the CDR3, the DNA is TGTGCCAGCAGCCCGACAGGGGGCTCCTACAATGAGCAGTTCTTC.

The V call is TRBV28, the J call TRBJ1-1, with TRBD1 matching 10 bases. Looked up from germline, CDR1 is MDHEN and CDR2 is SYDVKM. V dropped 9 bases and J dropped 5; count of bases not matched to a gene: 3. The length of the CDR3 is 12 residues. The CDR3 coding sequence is TGTGCCAGTCCGGGACAGGGGACTGAAGCTTTCTTT. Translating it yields CASPGQGTEAFF. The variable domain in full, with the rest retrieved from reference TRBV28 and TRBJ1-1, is DVKVTQSSRYLVKRTGEKVFLECVQDMDHENMFWYRQDPGLGLRLIYFSYDVKMKEKGDIPEGYSVSREKKERFSLILESASTNQTSMYLCASPGQGTEAFFGQGTRLTVV.

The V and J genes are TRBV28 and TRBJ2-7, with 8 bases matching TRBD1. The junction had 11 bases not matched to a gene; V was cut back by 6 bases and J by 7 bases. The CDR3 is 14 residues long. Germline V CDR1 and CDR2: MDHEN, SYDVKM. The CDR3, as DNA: TGTGCCAGCAGATCCCCCCAGGGGGCGGGGGAGCAGTACTTC. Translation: CASRSPQGAGEQYF.

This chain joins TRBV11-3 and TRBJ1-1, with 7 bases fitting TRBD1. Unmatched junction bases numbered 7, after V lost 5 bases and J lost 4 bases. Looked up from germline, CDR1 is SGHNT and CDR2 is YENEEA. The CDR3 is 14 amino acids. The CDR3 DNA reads TGTGCCAGCAGCCCCGGACAGGACCCCACTGAAGCTTTCTTT. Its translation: CASSPGQDPTEAFF. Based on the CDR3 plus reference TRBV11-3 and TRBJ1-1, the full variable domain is EAGVVQSPRYKIIEKKQPVAFWCNPISGHNTLYWYLQNLGQGPELLIRYENEEAVDDSQLPKDRFSAERLKGVDSTLKIQPAELGDSAVYLCASSPGQDPTEAFFGQGTRLTVV.

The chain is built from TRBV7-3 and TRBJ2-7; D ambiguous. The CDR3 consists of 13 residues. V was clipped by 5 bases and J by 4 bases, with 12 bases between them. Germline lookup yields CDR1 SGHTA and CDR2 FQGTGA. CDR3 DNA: TGTGCCAGCAGCCATACGGTCGGGTACGAGCAGTACTTC. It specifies CASSHTVGYEQYF.

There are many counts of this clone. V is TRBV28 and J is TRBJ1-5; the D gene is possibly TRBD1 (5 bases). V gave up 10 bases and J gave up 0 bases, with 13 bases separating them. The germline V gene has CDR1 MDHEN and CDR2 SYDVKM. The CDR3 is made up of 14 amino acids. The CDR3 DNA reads TGTGCCACCGACAGCCGATATAGCAATCAGCCCCAGCATTTT. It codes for CATDSRYSNQPQHF.

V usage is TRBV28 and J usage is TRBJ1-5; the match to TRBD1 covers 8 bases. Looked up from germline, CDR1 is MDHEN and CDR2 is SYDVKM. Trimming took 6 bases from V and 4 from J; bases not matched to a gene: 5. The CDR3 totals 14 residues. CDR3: CASRAGGANQPQHF. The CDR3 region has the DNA TGTGCCAGCAGGGCAGGGGGCGCAAATCAGCCCCAGCATTTT.

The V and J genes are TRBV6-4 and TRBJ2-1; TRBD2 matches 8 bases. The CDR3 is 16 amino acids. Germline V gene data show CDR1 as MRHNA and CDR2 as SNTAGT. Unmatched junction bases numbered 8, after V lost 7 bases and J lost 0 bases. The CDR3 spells CASTPTSVSSYNEQFF. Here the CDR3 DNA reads TGTGCCAGCACCCCGACTAGCGTAAGCTCCTACAATGAGCAGTTCTTC.

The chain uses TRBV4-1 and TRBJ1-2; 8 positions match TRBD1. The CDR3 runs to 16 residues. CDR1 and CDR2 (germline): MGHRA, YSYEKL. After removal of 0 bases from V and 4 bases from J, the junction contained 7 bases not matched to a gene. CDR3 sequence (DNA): TGCGCCAGCAGCCAAGATTGGACAGGGCGGCCCTATGGCTACACCTTC. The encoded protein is CASSQDWTGRPYGYTF.

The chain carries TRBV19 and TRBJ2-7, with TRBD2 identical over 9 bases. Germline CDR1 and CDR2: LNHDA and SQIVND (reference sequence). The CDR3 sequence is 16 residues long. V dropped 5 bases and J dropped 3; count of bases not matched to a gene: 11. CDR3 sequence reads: CASSPDSGGGFYEQYF. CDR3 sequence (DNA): TGTGCCAGTAGTCCCGATAGCGGGGGTGGCTTCTACGAGCAGTACTTC. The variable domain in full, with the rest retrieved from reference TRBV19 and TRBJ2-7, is DGGITQSPKYLFRKEGQNVTLSCEQNLNHDAMYWYRQDPGQGLRLIYYSQIVNDFQKGDIAEGYSVSREKKESFPLTVTSAQKNPTAFYLCASSPDSGGGFYEQYFGPGTRLTVT.

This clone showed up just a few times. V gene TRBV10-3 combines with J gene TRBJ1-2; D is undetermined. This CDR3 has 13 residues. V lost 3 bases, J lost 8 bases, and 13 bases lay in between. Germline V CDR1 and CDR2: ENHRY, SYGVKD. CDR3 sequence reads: CAISETQASGYTF. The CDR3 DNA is TGTGCCATCAGTGAAACCCAGGCCTCCGGCTACACCTTC.

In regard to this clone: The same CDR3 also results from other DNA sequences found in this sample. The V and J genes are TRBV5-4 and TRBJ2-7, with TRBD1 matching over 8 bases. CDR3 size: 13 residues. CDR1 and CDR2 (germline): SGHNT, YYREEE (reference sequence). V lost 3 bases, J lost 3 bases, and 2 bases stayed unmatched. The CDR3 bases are TGTGCCAGCAGCTCTGGACAGGGCTACGAGCAGTACTTC. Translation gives CASSSGQGYEQYF.

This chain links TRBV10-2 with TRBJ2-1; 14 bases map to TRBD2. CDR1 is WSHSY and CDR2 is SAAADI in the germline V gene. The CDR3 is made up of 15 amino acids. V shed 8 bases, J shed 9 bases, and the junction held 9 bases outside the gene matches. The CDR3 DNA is TGCGCCAGCGAGGGACTAGCGGGAGTTCGCGGTGAGCAGTTCTTC. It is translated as CASEGLAGVRGEQFF.

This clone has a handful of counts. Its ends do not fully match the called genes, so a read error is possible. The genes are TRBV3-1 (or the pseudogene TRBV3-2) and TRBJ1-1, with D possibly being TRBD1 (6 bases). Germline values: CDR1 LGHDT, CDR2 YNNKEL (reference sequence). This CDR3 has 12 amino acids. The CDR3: CASSQETGTRIF. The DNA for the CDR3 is TGTGCCAGCAGCCAAGAAACGGGGACAAGGATCTTT.

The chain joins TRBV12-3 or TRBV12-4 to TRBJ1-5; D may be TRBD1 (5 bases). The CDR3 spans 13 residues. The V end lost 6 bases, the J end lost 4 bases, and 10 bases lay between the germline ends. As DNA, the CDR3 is TGTGCCAGCAGGTTTCGGGGGAATCAGCCCCAGCATTTT. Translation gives CASRFRGNQPQHF.

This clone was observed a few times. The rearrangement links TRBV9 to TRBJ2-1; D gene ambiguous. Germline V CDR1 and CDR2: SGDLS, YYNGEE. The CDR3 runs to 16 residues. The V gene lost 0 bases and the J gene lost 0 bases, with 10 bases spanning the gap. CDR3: CASSVGTPGSYNEQFF. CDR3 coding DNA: TGTGCCAGCAGCGTAGGAACCCCGGGCTCCTACAATGAGCAGTTCTTC.

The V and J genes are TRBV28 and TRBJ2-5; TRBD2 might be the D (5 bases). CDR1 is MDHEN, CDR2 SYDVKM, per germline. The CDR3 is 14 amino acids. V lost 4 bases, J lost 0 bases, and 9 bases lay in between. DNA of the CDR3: TGTGCCAGCAGTTCCTTAGCGTACCAAGAGACCCAGTACTTC. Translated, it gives CASSSLAYQETQYF. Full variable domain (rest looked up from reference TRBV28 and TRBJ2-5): DVKVTQSSRYLVKRTGEKVFLECVQDMDHENMFWYRQDPGLGLRLIYFSYDVKMKEKGDIPEGYSVSREKKERFSLILESASTNQTSMYLCASSSLAYQETQYFGPGTRLLVL.

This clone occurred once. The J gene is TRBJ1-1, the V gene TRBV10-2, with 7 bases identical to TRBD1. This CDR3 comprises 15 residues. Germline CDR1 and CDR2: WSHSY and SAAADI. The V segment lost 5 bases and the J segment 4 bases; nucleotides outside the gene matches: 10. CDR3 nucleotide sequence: TGCGCCAGCAGTTCACAGGGGACCGTGAGCACTGAAGCTTTCTTT. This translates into CASSSQGTVSTEAFF.

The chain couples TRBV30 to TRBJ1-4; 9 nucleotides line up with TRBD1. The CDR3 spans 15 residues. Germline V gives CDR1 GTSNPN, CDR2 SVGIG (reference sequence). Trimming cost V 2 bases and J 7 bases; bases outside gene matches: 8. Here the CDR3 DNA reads TGTGCCTGGAGTCGACCGGGACAGGGAGGTGAAAAACTGTTTTTT. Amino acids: CAWSRPGQGGEKLFF.

The CDR3 DNA sequence: TGCGCCAGCAGGGCCACTAGCGGGGGTTTCTACGAGCAGTACTTC. Its translation: CASRATSGGFYEQYF. The chain employs TRBV5-1 and TRBJ2-7; TRBD2 aligns across 11 bases. The CDR3 is 15 amino acids. V was pared by 5 bases and J by 3 bases, with 7 bases of the junction left unmatched. Germline-derived CDR1 and CDR2 are SGHRS and YFSETQ.

The CDR3 sequence is CASSQPGVSYEQYF. CDR3 DNA sequence: TGTGCCAGCAGTCAACCCGGGGTATCCTACGAGCAGTACTTC. This chain joins TRBV28 and TRBJ2-7; perhaps TRBD2 as D (5 bases). Between the trimmed V and J ends, which lost 5 bases and 1 base, there was a span of 12 bases. The CDR3 is 14 residues long. Germline V CDR1 and CDR2: MDHEN, SYDVKM.

The CDR3: CASDPGGATEAFF. The CDR3 DNA reads as TGTGCCAGCGACCCAGGGGGTGCCACTGAAGCTTTCTTT. The chain is built from TRBV28 and TRBJ1-1, with 7 bases that match TRBD1. The ends lost 8 bases at V and 4 bases at J; junction bases unmatched: 7. The CDR3 extends over 13 amino acids. From germline, CDR1 is MDHEN and CDR2 SYDVKM.

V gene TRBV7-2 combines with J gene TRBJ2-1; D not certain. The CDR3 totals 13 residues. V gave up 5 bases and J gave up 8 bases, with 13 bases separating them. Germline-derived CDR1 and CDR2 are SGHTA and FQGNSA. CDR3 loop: CASSQPTVYEQFF. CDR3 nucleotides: TGTGCCAGCAGCCAACCAACGGTTTATGAGCAGTTCTTC.

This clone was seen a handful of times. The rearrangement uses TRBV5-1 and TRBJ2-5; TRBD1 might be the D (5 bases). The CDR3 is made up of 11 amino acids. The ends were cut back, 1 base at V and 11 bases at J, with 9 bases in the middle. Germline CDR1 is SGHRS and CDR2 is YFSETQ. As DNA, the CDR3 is TGCGCCAGCAGCTTGCAGGGAACGCAGTACTTC. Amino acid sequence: CASSLQGTQYF.

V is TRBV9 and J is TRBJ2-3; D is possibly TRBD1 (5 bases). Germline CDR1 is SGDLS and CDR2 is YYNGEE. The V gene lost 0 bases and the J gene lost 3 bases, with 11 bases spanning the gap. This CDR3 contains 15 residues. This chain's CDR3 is CASSVGRVETDTQYF. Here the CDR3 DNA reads TGTGCCAGCAGCGTAGGCAGGGTTGAAACAGATACGCAGTATTTT.

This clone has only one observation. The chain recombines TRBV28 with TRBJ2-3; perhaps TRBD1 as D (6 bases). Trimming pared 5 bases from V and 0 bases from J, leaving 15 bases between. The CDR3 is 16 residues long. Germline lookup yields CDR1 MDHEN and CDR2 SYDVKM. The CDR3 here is CASSPIWTASTDTQYF. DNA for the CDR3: TGTGCCAGCAGTCCCATCTGGACAGCTAGCACAGATACGCAGTATTTT. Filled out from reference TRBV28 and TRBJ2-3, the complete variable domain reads DVKVTQSSRYLVKRTGEKVFLECVQDMDHENMFWYRQDPGLGLRLIYFSYDVKMKEKGDIPEGYSVSREKKERFSLILESASTNQTSMYLCASSPIWTASTDTQYFGPGTRLTVL.

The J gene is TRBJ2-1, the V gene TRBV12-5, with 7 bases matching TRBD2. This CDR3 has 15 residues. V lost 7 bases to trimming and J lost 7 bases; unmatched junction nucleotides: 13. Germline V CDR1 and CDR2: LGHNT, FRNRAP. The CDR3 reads CASALAGEARNEQFF. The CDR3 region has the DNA TGTGCTAGTGCCCTCGCGGGAGAGGCTAGGAATGAGCAGTTCTTC. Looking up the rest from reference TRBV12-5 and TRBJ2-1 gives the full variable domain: DARVTQTPRHKVTEMGQEVTMRCQPILGHNTVFWYRQTMMQGLELLAYFRNRAPLDDSGMPKDRFSAEMPDATLATLKIQPSEPRDSAVYFCASALAGEARNEQFFGPGTRLTVL.